The next 17 T cell receptor beta chains were all read from a single sample in a study of blood T cells in healthy people across ages. Primers used in a second PCR of about 7 to 12 cycles were a sample-barcoded 5' primer and a J-beta primer mix. One entry per CDR3 protein results from TCRdb running MiXCR on the 5' RACE reads. This table has about 810,000 distinct CDR3 sequences, around 36% appearing once. Sequenced input: blood. The receptors were sampled from a man younger than 35 in good health.

This clonotype has just one count. V usage is TRBV11-2 and J usage is TRBJ2-6, with D unresolved. Per germline, CDR1 SGHAT and CDR2 FQNNGV. The CDR3 has 13 residues. The V end lost 2 bases, the J end lost 5 bases, and 4 bases lay between the germline ends. The CDR3 sequence is CASSLNRANVLTF. CDR3 sequence (DNA): TGTGCCAGCAGCTTAAACCGGGCCAACGTCCTGACTTTC. The full variable domain, its missing parts supplied by reference TRBV11-2 and TRBJ2-6, is EAGVAQSPRYKIIEKRQSVAFWCNPISGHATLYWYQQILGQGPKLLIQFQNNGVVDDSQLPKDRFSAERLKGVDSTLKIQPAKLEDSAVYLCASSLNRANVLTFGAGSRLTVL.

The chain is built from TRBV7-3 and TRBJ2-7; D might be TRBD1 (6 bases). Germline CDR1 SGHTA, CDR2 FQGTGA. Between the trimmed V and J ends, which lost 5 bases and 7 bases, there was a span of 18 bases. The CDR3 length is 14 residues. The DNA of the CDR3 is TGTGCCAGCAGCCCCTCCAGGGGAAACAATGAGCAGTACTTC. Residues: CASSPSRGNNEQYF. Full variable domain (outside the CDR3, taken from reference TRBV7-3 and TRBJ2-7): GAGVSQTPSNKVTEKGKYVELRCDPISGHTALYWYRQSLGQGPEFLIYFQGTGAADDSGLPNDRFFAVRPEGSVSTLKIQRTERGDSAVYLCASSPSRGNNEQYFGPGTRLTVT.

This clonotype came up a few times. The gene calls are TRBV3-1 and TRBJ1-1, with D maybe TRBD1 (6 bases). With 5 bases removed from V and 13 bases from J, the gap between germline ends came to 17 bases. The germline CDR1 and CDR2 sequences are LGHDT and YNNKEL (reference sequence). This CDR3 is built from 12 residues. In DNA, the CDR3 is TGTGCCAGCAGCGCGACCGGGACACGGGGTTTCTTT. Encoded protein: CASSATGTRGFF.

The chain combines TRBV7-2 with TRBJ2-2; D uncertain. There are 18 residues in the CDR3. Between the trimmed V and J ends, which lost 5 bases and 0 bases, there was a span of 19 bases. In germline, CDR1 is SGHTA, CDR2 FQGNSA. The CDR3 region has the DNA TGTGCCAGCAGCCGGCCCCATATGGGGTACGCGAACACCGGGGAGCTGTTTTTT. It encodes CASSRPHMGYANTGELFF. Based on the CDR3 plus reference TRBV7-2 and TRBJ2-2, the full variable domain is GAGVSQSPSNKVTEKGKDVELRCDPISGHTALYWYRQSLGQGLEFLIYFQGNSAPDKSGLPSDRFSAERTGGSVSTLTIQRTQQEDSAVYLCASSRPHMGYANTGELFFGEGSRLTVL.

This clonotype was counted many times. V is TRBV29-1 and J is TRBJ2-3; 11 nucleotides line up with TRBD2. Trimming at V came to 4 bases and at J to 0 bases, leaving 0 bases not matched to a gene. CDR1 is SQVTM, CDR2 ANQGSEA, per germline. The CDR3 is made up of 14 amino acids. CDR3 sequence reads: CSVGLAGSTDTQYF. The CDR3 region has the DNA TGCAGCGTTGGACTAGCGGGGAGCACAGATACGCAGTATTTT.

In DNA, the CDR3 is TGTGCCAGCAGCAACGGGGTAGGGGGTACCTACGAGCAGTACTTC. It translates to CASSNGVGGTYEQYF. The V gene is TRBV7-2, the J gene TRBJ2-7; D perhaps matches TRBD1 (6 bases). Germline values: CDR1 SGHTA, CDR2 FQGNSA. The CDR3 runs to 15 residues. The V end lost 5 bases, the J end lost 2 bases, and 16 bases lay between the germline ends.

CDR3 sequence (DNA): TGTGCCAGCAGGACTCTGAGGGGGTACAATGAGCAGTACTTC. This translates into CASRTLRGYNEQYF. This chain links TRBV12-3 or TRBV12-4 with TRBJ2-5; TRBD1 is a possible D gene (6 bases). Between the trimmed V and J ends, which lost 6 bases and 11 bases, there was a span of 22 bases. This CDR3 is built from 14 residues.

Comments on this clonotype: At one end the junction does not follow the germline gene, possibly because of a read error. For the CDR3, the DNA is TGCGCCAGCAGCCCGGGGGTCACGACGGATAAGCAGTATTTT. Translated, it gives CASSPGVTTDKQYF. The chain is built from TRBV5-1 and TRBJ2-3, with D possibly being TRBD2 (6 bases). The germline CDR1 and CDR2 sequences are SGHRS and YFSETQ. The CDR3 consists of 14 residues.

This clonotype has more than one count but fewer than ten. This chain joins TRBV24-1 and TRBJ1-4; D gene uncertain. CDR1 is KGHDR, CDR2 SFDVKD, per germline. V lost 4 bases, J lost 11 bases, and 13 bases lay in between. CDR3 length: 13 residues. The chain's CDR3 is CATSERAQAKLFF. CDR3 sequence (DNA): TGTGCCACCAGTGAACGCGCCCAGGCGAAACTGTTTTTT.

The CDR3 coding sequence is TGTGCCAGCAGTGTGGGACAGGGTATTTGGGAGCAGTACTTC. Amino acids: CASSVGQGIWEQYF. The chain uses TRBV25-1 and TRBJ2-4; 9 bases align to TRBD1. The CDR3 runs to 14 residues. Germline V gene lookup returns CDR1 MGHDK and CDR2 SYGVNS. Germline trimming cut 4 bases from V and 13 bases from J; bases unmatched to any gene: 11. The complete variable domain, with remaining parts taken from reference TRBV25-1 and TRBJ2-4, reads EADIYQTPRYLVIGTGKKITLECSQTMGHDKMYWYQQDPGMELHLIHYSYGVNSTEKGDLSSESTVSRIRTEHFPLTLESARPSHTSQYLCASSVGQGIWEQYFGAGTRLSVL.

J is TRBJ1-5 and V is TRBV6-2 or TRBV6-3; no clear D gene. Germline V lookup: CDR1 MNHEY, CDR2 SVGEGT. This CDR3 spans 14 amino acids. V was clipped by 7 bases and J by 0 bases, with 10 bases between them. The CDR3 nucleotides read TGTGCCAGCACTCAAAGTTTTAGCAATCAGCCCCAGCATTTT. This translates into CASTQSFSNQPQHF.

This clonotype was recorded a few times. The rearrangement joins TRBV5-1 to TRBJ2-2; 8 positions match TRBD1. The ends lost 4 bases at V and 6 bases at J; junction bases unmatched: 8. The CDR3 sequence is 15 residues long. Per germline, CDR1 SGHRS and CDR2 YFSETQ. The CDR3 reads CASSIGTGRAGELFF. The CDR3 DNA reads TGCGCCAGCAGCATCGGGACAGGCCGGGCCGGGGAGCTGTTTTTT.

This clonotype was observed a handful of times. V usage is TRBV20-1 and J usage is TRBJ1-1, with unresolved D. V was pared by 2 bases and J by 1 base, with 11 bases between. The CDR3 covers 14 residues. The germline gives CDR1 DFQATT, CDR2 SNEGSKA (reference sequence). The DNA for the CDR3 is TGCAGTGCTAGACTCGGAGGATCGAACACTGAAGCTTTCTTT. It encodes CSARLGGSNTEAFF.

CDR3 bases: TGTGCCAGCAGTTACTCTAACGGGGCTAGGGAGCAGTTCTTC. Protein sequence: CASSYSNGAREQFF. The J gene is TRBJ2-1, the V gene TRBV6-5; D possibly uses TRBD1 or TRBD2 (5 bases each). This CDR3 contains 14 residues. Trimming left V 0 bases short and J 10 bases short, with 13 bases between. CDR1 and CDR2 from the germline V gene are MNHEY and SVGAGI.

This clonotype came up a few times. J is TRBJ2-7 and V is TRBV2, with 7 positions matching TRBD1. CDR1 is SNHLY and CDR2 is FYNNEI in the germline V gene. Trimming took 3 bases from V and 7 from J; bases not matched to a gene: 9. The CDR3 runs to 14 residues. CDR3 protein: CASSETGFFNEQYF. In DNA, the CDR3 is TGTGCCAGCAGTGAGACAGGGTTTTTCAATGAGCAGTACTTC. Based on the CDR3 plus reference TRBV2 and TRBJ2-7, the full variable domain is EPEVTQTPSHQVTQMGQEVILRCVPISNHLYFYWYRQILGQKVEFLVSFYNNEISEKSEIFDDQFSVERPDGSNFTLKIRSTKLEDSAMYFCASSETGFFNEQYFGPGTRLTVT.

The chain is built from TRBV7-3 and TRBJ2-3; 13 bases map to TRBD2. The ends lost 4 bases at V and 2 bases at J; junction bases unmatched: 9. Germline values: CDR1 SGHTA, CDR2 FQGTGA. CDR3 length: 18 residues. The CDR3 is CASSSGLAGTQFTDTQYF. CDR3 nucleotides: TGTGCCAGCAGCTCGGGACTAGCGGGGACTCAATTCACAGATACGCAGTATTTT.

The chain uses TRBV6-2 or TRBV6-3 and TRBJ1-1; TRBD1 aligns across 8 bases. The V gene's germline CDR1 is MNHEY and CDR2 SVGEGT. CDR3 size: 13 residues. With 2 bases clipped from V and 11 bases from J, the junction kept 7 bases outside the gene matches. CDR3 amino acids: CASSYPTGVGAFF. CDR3 in DNA: TGTGCCAGCAGTTACCCGACAGGGGTCGGCGCTTTCTTT.